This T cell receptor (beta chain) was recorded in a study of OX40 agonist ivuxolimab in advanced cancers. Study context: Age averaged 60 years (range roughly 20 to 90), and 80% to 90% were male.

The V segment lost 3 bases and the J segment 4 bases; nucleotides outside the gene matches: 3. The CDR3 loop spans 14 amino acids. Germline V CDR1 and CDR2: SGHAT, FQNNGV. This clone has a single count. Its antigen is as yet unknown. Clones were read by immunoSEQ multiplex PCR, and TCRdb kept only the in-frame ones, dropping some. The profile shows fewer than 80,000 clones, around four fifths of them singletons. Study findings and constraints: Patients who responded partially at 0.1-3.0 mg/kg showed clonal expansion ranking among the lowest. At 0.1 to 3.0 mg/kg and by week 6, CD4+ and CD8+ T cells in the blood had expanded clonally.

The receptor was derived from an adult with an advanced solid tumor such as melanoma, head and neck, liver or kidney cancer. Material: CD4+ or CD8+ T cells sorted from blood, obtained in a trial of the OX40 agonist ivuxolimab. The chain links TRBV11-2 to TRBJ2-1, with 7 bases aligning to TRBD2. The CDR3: CASSFLGGYNEQFF. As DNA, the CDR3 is TGTGCCAGCAGCTTTTTGGGAGGGTACAATGAGCAGTTCTTC.